A single sample gave rise to the 17 T cell receptor beta chains below, sequenced in a study of post-analysis software for immune sequencing data. Study results and limitations: Patients showed TRBV5-6, TRBV5-1 and TRBV20-1 among four to six TRBV segments more frequent than in controls.

TCR beta cDNA libraries included unique molecular identifiers. TCRdb reanalysed the PCR reads using MiXCR and keeps one entry per CDR3 protein. The table records some 690,000 distinct CDR3 sequences, roughly 27% of them present only once. The antigens for these receptors are not known. Sequenced material: blood. These receptors were taken from a girl aged 10 to 17 with multiple sclerosis.

The CDR3 nucleotides read TGTGCCAGCAGGACAGGGACGGAGTCTACTTTATATGGCTACACCTTC. It translates to CASRTGTESTLYGYTF. The rearrangement joins TRBV7-2 to TRBJ1-2; 7 bases are shared with TRBD1. The V gene's germline CDR1 is SGHTA and CDR2 FQGNSA. Trimming took 6 bases from V and 5 from J; bases not matched to a gene: 15. CDR3 length: 16 amino acids.

This clonotype was detected only a few times. The chain uses TRBV4-3 and TRBJ2-6; D ambiguous. V was shortened by 4 bases and J by 11 bases, with 15 bases between the two germline ends. Germline CDR1 and CDR2: LGHNA and YSLEER. The CDR3 consists of 14 residues. The CDR3 nucleotides are TGCGCCAGCAGCCCCAAACAAGCCCCCGACGTCCTGACTTTC. It encodes CASSPKQAPDVLTF.

The rearrangement links TRBV6-5 to TRBJ2-5; weak D call: TRBD1 (6 bases). The germline CDR1 and CDR2 sequences are MNHEY and SVGAGI. V was pared by 6 bases and J by 3 bases, with 11 bases between. The CDR3 loop spans 13 amino acids. CDR3 loop: CASRYQGKETQYF. As DNA, the CDR3 is TGTGCCAGCAGATATCAGGGGAAAGAGACCCAGTACTTC.

On this clonotype: This may be a read error, as it is one base from a much larger clone. This rearrangement joins TRBV4-3 to TRBJ2-1; a possible D gene is TRBD1 (5 bases). The ends were cut back, 6 bases at V and 1 base at J, with 16 bases in the middle. Germline V gene lookup returns CDR1 LGHNA and CDR2 YSLEER. CDR3 length equals 16 residues. DNA of the CDR3: TGCGCCAGCAGTCATGATCCAGGGCATTCCTACAATGAGCAGTTCTTC. The encoded protein is CASSHDPGHSYNEQFF.

The chain joins TRBV20-1 to TRBJ1-1; TRBD1 matches at 7 bases. The CDR3 covers 12 residues. J gave up 7 bases and V 2 bases, and 4 bases lay outside the gene matches. Germline CDR1 is DFQATT and CDR2 is SNEGSKA (reference sequence). DNA of the CDR3: TGCAGTGCTAGACCTACAGGGGTTGAAGCTTTCTTT. Amino acids: CSARPTGVEAFF.

The CDR3 DNA sequence: TGTGCCAGCAGTTCGACAGGGGGCATAGGTACAGATACGCAGTATTTT. Protein product: CASSSTGGIGTDTQYF. The chain carries TRBV12-3 or TRBV12-4 and TRBJ2-3; TRBD1 agrees at 10 bases. Losses at the gene ends were 4 bases for V and 3 bases for J; bases not matched to a gene: 7. This CDR3 comprises 16 residues.

V gene TRBV29-1 combines with J gene TRBJ1-1; D not certain. This CDR3 region has 15 residues. Trimming left V 5 bases short and J 1 base short, with 17 bases between. The germline gives CDR1 SQVTM, CDR2 ANQGSEA. The CDR3 loop is CSVSSLGPGNTEAFF. The DNA of the CDR3 is TGCAGCGTTAGTTCCCTAGGACCGGGGAACACTGAAGCTTTCTTT.

This clonotype was seen only a few times. The V call is TRBV20-1, the J call TRBJ1-2, with 7 bases aligning to TRBD1. The CDR3 sequence is 16 residues long. Per the germline V gene, CDR1 is DFQATT and CDR2 is SNEGSKA (reference sequence). The V and J ends lost 3 bases and 0 bases, in that order; junction bases with no gene match: 10. The CDR3, as DNA: TGCAGTGCTAGGAGACAGGGATCTGGTCCTAACTATGGCTACACCTTC. Protein product: CSARRQGSGPNYGYTF.

The chain links TRBV7-9 to TRBJ1-1; no clear D gene. Trimming took 7 bases from V and 0 from J, leaving 9 bases between them. This CDR3 comprises 13 residues. The germline CDR1 and CDR2 sequences are SEHNR and FQNEAQ (reference sequence). CDR3 DNA: TGTGCCAGCAACCGTACAGTGAACACTGAAGCTTTCTTT. Translation: CASNRTVNTEAFF.

This clonotype was observed a few times. The CDR3 DNA follows: TGCGCCAGCAGCCGCGTGGGGCGGGAGAAAAATGAGCAGTTCTTC. Its protein product is CASSRVGREKNEQFF. The V and J genes are TRBV4-3 and TRBJ2-1; TRBD2 matches at 7 bases. Germline assignment: CDR1 LGHNA and CDR2 YSLEER. V was clipped by 4 bases and J by 7 bases; unmatched bases: 10. CDR3 length: 15 amino acids.

This clonotype has more than one count but fewer than ten. The rearrangement links TRBV6-6 to TRBJ1-2, with unresolved D. This CDR3 has 15 amino acids. Germline assignment: CDR1 MNHNY and CDR2 SVGAGI (reference sequence). V lost 5 bases and J 2 bases, leaving 15 bases between the germline ends. The CDR3 protein is CASSTLLALNYGYTF. CDR3 in DNA: TGTGCCAGCAGTACACTGTTAGCCCTAAACTATGGCTACACCTTC.

Worth noting for this clonotype: A much larger clone differs by one base, so this may be a read error. V is TRBV10-3 and J is TRBJ2-7; the D gene could be TRBD1 or TRBD2 (5 bases each). This CDR3 is 11 amino acids long. Germline lookup yields CDR1 ENHRY and CDR2 SYGVKD. CDR3 amino acids: CANSEGYEQYF. DNA for the CDR3: TGTGCCAACAGTGAGGGGTACGAGCAGTACTTC.

V is TRBV29-1 and J is TRBJ2-7; 7 positions agree with TRBD1. The CDR3 runs 12 residues. The germline CDR1 and CDR2 sequences are SQVTM and ANQGSEA. Trimming removed 5 bases from V and 10 bases from J; junction bases left unmatched: 11. Here the CDR3 reads CSVYDRASAQYF. The DNA for the CDR3 is TGCAGCGTTTACGACAGGGCATCAGCCCAGTACTTC.

The chain links TRBV6-2 or TRBV6-3 to TRBJ2-5, with TRBD1 as a possible D gene (6 bases). This CDR3 region has 15 residues. The germline V gene encodes CDR1 MNHEY and CDR2 SVGEGT. V lost 0 bases to trimming and J lost 3 bases, with 11 bases between them. CDR3 region: CASSYSTGLKETQYF. In DNA, the CDR3 is TGTGCCAGCAGTTACTCGACAGGACTGAAAGAGACCCAGTACTTC.

This clonotype was seen only a few times. The chain employs TRBV5-1 and TRBJ1-6; the match to TRBD1 covers 7 bases. The CDR3 spans 14 residues. Germline assignment: CDR1 SGHRS and CDR2 YFSETQ. Germline trimming cut 4 bases from V and 5 bases from J; bases unmatched to any gene: 3. CDR3 region: CASSAGQHNSPLHF. The CDR3 DNA reads as TGCGCCAGCAGCGCGGGACAGCATAATTCACCCCTCCACTTT.

Only a few counts were recorded for this clonotype. V and J are TRBV7-2 and TRBJ1-2; TRBD1 might be the D (5 bases). Germline CDR1 SGHTA, CDR2 FQGNSA. Between the trimmed V and J ends, which lost 4 bases and 7 bases, there was a span of 13 bases. The CDR3 contains 13 residues. CDR3: CASSSKGPFGYTF. DNA of the CDR3: TGTGCCAGCAGCTCGAAGGGGCCCTTTGGCTACACCTTC.

This clonotype was seen at least ten times. The V gene is TRBV20-1, the J gene TRBJ2-5; 7 bases align to TRBD1. The length of the CDR3 is 13 residues. Germline V CDR1 and CDR2: DFQATT, SNEGSKA (reference sequence). After removal of 1 base from V and 2 bases from J, the junction contained 1 base not matched to a gene. CDR3 protein: CSARGDRQETQYF. As DNA, the CDR3 is TGCAGTGCTAGAGGGGACAGACAAGAGACCCAGTACTTC.